The 5 T cell receptor beta chains below were found in one sample sequenced in a study of control samples from healthy donors and cancer patients. Measured with immunoSEQ multiplex PCR; TCRdb has only the in-frame clones, and not every one. This table holds fewer than 200,000 clones, 85% to 90% found once. The material sequenced was blood. All receptors come from a young woman in good health.

The chain recombines TRBV6-5 with TRBJ1-1, with TRBD1 matching 10 bases. CDR3 length equals 15 residues. V trimming: 1 base; J trimming: 6 bases; junction bases outside the gene matches: 5. The germline V gene has CDR1 MNHEY and CDR2 SVGAGI. The CDR3 spells CASSYLDRGVPEAFF. The CDR3 DNA reads TGTGCCAGCAGTTACTTGGACAGGGGGGTCCCTGAAGCTTTCTTT.

This chain links TRBV20-1 with TRBJ1-2, with a possible D match to TRBD1 (5 bases). Germline loops: CDR1 DFQATT, CDR2 SNEGSKA (reference sequence). CDR3 length: 14 residues. Trimming cost V 3 bases and J 2 bases, with 13 bases left between them. CDR3 nucleotide sequence: TGCAGTGCTAGTGGGACCGTCCTCAACTATGGCTACACCTTC. The encoded protein is CSASGTVLNYGYTF.

The rearrangement uses TRBV5-1 and TRBJ2-6; no reliable D call. Germline V gene lookup returns CDR1 SGHRS and CDR2 YFSETQ. The V end was cut by 2 bases, the J end by 1 base, with 4 bases between. CDR3 size: 14 residues. This CDR3 is CASSFGSGANVLTF. DNA for the CDR3: TGCGCCAGCAGCTTTGGGTCTGGGGCCAACGTCCTGACTTTC.

This clone was found once. This rearrangement joins TRBV4-1 to TRBJ2-1; 15 bases fit TRBD2. The CDR3 is made up of 18 amino acids. Germline values: CDR1 MGHRA, CDR2 YSYEKL. The V segment lost 2 bases and the J segment 4 bases; nucleotides outside the gene matches: 6. The DNA for the CDR3 is TGCGCCAGCAGCCAAAGGACTAGCGGGAGGGAGGTTTACAATGAGCAGTTCTTC. Residues: CASSQRTSGREVYNEQFF.

This clone was seen once. The genes are TRBV15 and TRBJ2-3; D unresolved. The CDR3 covers 13 residues. Germline V gene lookup returns CDR1 LNHNV and CDR2 YYDKDF (reference sequence). The ends were cut back, 0 bases at V and 6 bases at J, with 7 bases in the middle. For the CDR3, the DNA is TGTGCCACCAGCAGAGATTTCGGTGATACGCAGTATTTT. Translating gives CATSRDFGDTQYF.